The T cell receptor beta chain described here comes from a study of OX40 agonist ivuxolimab in advanced cancers. Study background: Ivuxolimab is an agonistic anti-OX40 (CD134) antibody, and patients were treated with it. Study-level findings and limits: Partial responders receiving 0.1-3.0 mg/kg showed among the lowest clonal expansion.

Germline lookup yields CDR1 SEHNR and CDR2 FQNEAQ (reference sequence). This CDR3 contains 18 residues. V was cut by 1 base and J by 0 bases, with 15 bases left in between. TCRdb keeps only in-frame clones here, not all; method: immunoSEQ multiplex PCR. Here the sample spans 80,000 to 100,000 clones, roughly 94% being singletons. In the case of this clone: Its antigen remains unidentified.

The sequencing used CD4+ or CD8+ T cells sorted from blood, collected in a trial of the OX40 agonist ivuxolimab. The sequence was obtained from an adult with an advanced solid tumor such as melanoma, head and neck, liver or kidney cancer. The chain combines TRBV7-9 with TRBJ1-4, with unresolved D. The chain's CDR3 is CASSLVGEKFATNEKLFF. CDR3 nucleotides: TGTGCCAGCAGCTTAGTCGGGGAAAAATTTGCAACTAATGAAAAACTGTTTTTT.